This T cell receptor (beta chain) was captured in a study of lymphopenia after photon versus proton radiotherapy. Study outcomes and limitations: Photon-treated patients lost naive T cells and TCR diversity; proton-treated stayed stable. Post-nadir TCR diversity decline inversely tracked overall survival among those who died. After lymphocyte nadir, photon-treated repertoires showed oligoclonal expansion, especially CD8+ Temra. Authors raise, but do not show, better survival with proton therapy.

In regard to this clone: The antigen remains unidentified.

The data were produced by immunoSEQ multiplex PCR, yet TCRdb's version contains in-frame clones alone and is incomplete. This sample has roughly 150,000 clones, with less than 90% found just once. Trimming took 5 bases from V and 5 from J; bases not matched to a gene: 11. Germline V gene lookup returns CDR1 MGHDK and CDR2 SYGVNS. The CDR3 is made up of 15 amino acids. Sequences were derived from peripheral blood, sampled from a patient treated with photon-based radiotherapy. The chain carries TRBV25-1 and TRBJ2-5; 7 positions agree with TRBD1. This receptor was taken from a middle-aged man with gastric cancer. The CDR3 region has the DNA TGTGCCAGCAGTCCCACAGGGGCTAAGAGGGAGACCCAGTACTTC. Translated, it gives CASSPTGAKRETQYF. Based on the CDR3 plus reference TRBV25-1 and TRBJ2-5, the full variable domain is EADIYQTPRYLVIGTGKKITLECSQTMGHDKMYWYQQDPGMELHLIHYSYGVNSTEKGDLSSESTVSRIRTEHFPLTLESARPSHTSQYLCASSPTGAKRETQYFGPGTRLLVL.